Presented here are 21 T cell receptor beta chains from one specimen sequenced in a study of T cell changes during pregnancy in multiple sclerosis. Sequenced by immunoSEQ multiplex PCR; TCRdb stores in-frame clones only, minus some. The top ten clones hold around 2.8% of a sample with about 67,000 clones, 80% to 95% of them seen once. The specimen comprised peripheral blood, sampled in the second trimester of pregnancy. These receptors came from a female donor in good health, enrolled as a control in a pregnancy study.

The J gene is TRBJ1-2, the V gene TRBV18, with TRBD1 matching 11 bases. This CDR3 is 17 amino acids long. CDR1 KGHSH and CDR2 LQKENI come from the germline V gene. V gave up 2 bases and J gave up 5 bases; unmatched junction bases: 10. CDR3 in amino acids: CASSPTHGTGGEYGYTF. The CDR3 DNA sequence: TGTGCCAGCTCACCAACCCACGGGACAGGGGGGGAGTATGGCTACACCTTC.

The CDR3 is CASRGTYSGNTIYF. DNA for the CDR3: TGTGCCAGCAGGGGCACCTACTCTGGAAACACCATATATTTT. The chain links TRBV6-5 to TRBJ1-3; D is undetermined. This CDR3 is built from 14 residues. V was trimmed by 6 bases and J by 0 bases, leaving 9 bases between them. Germline CDR1 is MNHEY and CDR2 is SVGAGI.

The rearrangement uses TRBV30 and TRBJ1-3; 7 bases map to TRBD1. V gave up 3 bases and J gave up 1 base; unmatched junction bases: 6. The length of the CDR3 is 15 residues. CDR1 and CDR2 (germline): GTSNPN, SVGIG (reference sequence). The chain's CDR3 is CAWSPHRGSGNTIYF. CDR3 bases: TGTGCCTGGAGCCCTCACAGGGGATCTGGAAACACCATATATTTT.

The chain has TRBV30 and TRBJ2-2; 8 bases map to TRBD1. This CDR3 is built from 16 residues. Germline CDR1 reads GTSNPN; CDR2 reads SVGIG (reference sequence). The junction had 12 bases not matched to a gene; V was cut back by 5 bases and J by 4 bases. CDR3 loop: CAWGGPQGASTGELFF. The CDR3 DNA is TGTGCCTGGGGGGGTCCCCAGGGGGCGAGCACCGGGGAGCTGTTTTTT.

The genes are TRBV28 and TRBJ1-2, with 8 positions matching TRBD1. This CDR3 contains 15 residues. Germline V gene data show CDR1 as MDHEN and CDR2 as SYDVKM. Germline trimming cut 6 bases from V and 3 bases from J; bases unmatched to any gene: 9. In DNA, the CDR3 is TGTGCCAGCAGCTCCTATGCAGGGGGCTACTATGGCTACACCTTC. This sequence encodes CASSSYAGGYYGYTF.

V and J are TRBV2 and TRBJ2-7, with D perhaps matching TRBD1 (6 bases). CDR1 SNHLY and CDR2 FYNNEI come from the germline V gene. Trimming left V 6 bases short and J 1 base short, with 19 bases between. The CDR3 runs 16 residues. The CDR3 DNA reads TGTGCCAGCAGCTTAGGACAGCAAGGGCGTTCCTACGAGCAGTACTTC. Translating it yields CASSLGQQGRSYEQYF.

The CDR3 nucleotides read TGTGCCAGCAGTCCCCCCCGGCGGTTGGGGGGGGATACGCAGTATTTT. This translates into CASSPPRRLGGDTQYF. V usage is TRBV7-2 and J usage is TRBJ2-3; 7 nucleotides line up with TRBD2. Germline V CDR1 and CDR2: SGHTA, FQGNSA. The CDR3 covers 16 residues. V gave up 6 bases and J gave up 6 bases; unmatched junction bases: 15.

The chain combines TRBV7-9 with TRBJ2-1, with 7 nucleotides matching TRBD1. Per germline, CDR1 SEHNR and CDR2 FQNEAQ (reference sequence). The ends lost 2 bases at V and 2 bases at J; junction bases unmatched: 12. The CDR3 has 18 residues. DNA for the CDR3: TGTGCCAGCAGCTTACCTGGGACAGAACAGAGGACCTACAATGAGCAGTTCTTC. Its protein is CASSLPGTEQRTYNEQFF.

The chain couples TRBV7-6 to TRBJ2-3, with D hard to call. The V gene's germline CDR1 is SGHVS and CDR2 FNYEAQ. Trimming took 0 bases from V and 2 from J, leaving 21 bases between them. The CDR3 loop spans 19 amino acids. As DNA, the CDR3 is TGTGCCAGCAGCTTAGCGCCTCCTACCCCTCCACCTTCCACAGATACGCAGTATTTT. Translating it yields CASSLAPPTPPPSTDTQYF.

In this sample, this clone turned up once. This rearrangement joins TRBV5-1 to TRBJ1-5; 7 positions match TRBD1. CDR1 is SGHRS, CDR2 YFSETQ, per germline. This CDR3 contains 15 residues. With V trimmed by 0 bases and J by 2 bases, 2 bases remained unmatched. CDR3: CASSLGTGGNQPQHF. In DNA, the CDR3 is TGCGCCAGCAGCTTGGGTACAGGGGGCAATCAGCCCCAGCATTTT.

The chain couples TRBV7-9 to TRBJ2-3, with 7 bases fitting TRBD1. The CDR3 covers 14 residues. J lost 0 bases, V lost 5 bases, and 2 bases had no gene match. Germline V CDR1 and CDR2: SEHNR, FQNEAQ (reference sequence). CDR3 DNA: TGTGCCAGCAGCCGGGACAGTAGCACAGATACGCAGTATTTT. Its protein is CASSRDSSTDTQYF.

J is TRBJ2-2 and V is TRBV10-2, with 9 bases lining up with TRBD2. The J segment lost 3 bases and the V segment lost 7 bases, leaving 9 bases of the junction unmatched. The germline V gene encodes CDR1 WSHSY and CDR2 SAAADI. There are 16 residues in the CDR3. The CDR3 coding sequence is TGCGCCAGCAAACCCCTACTAGCGGGTGACACCGGGGAGCTGTTTTTT. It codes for CASKPLLAGDTGELFF.

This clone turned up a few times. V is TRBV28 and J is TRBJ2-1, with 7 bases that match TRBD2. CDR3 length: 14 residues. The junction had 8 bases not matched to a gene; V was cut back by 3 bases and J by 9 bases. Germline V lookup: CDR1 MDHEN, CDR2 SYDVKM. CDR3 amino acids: CASSLAGERGEQFF. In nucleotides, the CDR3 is TGTGCCAGCAGTTTGGCGGGAGAGCGGGGTGAGCAGTTCTTC.

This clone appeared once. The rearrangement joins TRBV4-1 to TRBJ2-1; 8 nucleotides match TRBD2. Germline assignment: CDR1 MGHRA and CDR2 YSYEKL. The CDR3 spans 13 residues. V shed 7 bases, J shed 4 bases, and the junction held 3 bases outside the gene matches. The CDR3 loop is CASTGGRYNEQFF. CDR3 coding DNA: TGCGCCAGCACGGGCGGGAGGTACAATGAGCAGTTCTTC.

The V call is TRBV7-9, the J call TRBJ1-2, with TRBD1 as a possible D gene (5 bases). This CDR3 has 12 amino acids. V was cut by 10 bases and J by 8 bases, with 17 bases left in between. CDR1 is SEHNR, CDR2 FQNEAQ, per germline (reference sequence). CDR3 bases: TGTGCCACAACTTCAACAGGCGACGGCTACACCTTC. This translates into CATTSTGDGYTF.

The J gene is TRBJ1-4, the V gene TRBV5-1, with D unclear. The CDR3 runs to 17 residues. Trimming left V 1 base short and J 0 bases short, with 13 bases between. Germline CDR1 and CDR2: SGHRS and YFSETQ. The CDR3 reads CASSLIGRSATNEKLFF. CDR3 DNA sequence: TGCGCCAGCAGCTTGATCGGCAGGTCTGCAACTAATGAAAAACTGTTTTTT.

The CDR3 protein is CASSSDRGFYQPQHF. The CDR3 DNA reads as TGTGCCAGTAGTTCGGACAGGGGTTTTTATCAGCCCCAGCATTTT. V and J are TRBV19 and TRBJ1-5; 9 bases match TRBD1. This CDR3 is 15 amino acids long. The germline gives CDR1 LNHDA, CDR2 SQIVND (reference sequence). The ends lost 5 bases at V and 5 bases at J; junction bases unmatched: 7.

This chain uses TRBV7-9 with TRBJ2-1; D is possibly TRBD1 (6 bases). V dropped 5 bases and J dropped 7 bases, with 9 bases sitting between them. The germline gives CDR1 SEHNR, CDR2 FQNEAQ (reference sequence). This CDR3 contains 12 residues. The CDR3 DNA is TGTGCCAGCAGCGAACAGGGAAATGAGCAGTTCTTC. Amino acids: CASSEQGNEQFF.

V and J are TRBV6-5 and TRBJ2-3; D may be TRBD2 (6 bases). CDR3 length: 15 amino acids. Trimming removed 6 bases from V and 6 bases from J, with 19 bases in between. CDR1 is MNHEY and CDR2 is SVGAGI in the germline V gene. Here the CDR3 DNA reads TGTGCCAGCAGCGGGACTTTCTGGGCTAGGGATACGCAGTATTTT. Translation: CASSGTFWARDTQYF.

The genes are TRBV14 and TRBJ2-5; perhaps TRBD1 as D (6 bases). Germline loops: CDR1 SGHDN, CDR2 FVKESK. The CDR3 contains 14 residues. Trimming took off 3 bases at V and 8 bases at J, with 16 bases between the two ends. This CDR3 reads CASSQGHTLSTQYF. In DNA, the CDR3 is TGTGCCAGCAGCCAGGGACACACCCTCTCTACCCAGTACTTC.

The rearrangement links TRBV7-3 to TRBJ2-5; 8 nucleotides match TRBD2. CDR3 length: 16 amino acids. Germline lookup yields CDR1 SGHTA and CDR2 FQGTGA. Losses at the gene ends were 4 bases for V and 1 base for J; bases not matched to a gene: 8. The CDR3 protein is CASSSTSTSGQETQYF. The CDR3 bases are TGTGCCAGCAGCTCCACATCTACTAGCGGCCAAGAGACCCAGTACTTC.